The 5 T cell receptor beta chains below come from one sample, sequenced in a study of T cells in Graves' hyperthyroidism and ophthalmopathy. TCR beta CDR3 region amplification was performed from RNA transcripts. In the first-round RT-PCR of the TCR CDR3, the HTBI primer set was used. TCRdb reprocessed the multiplex PCR reads via MiXCR and lists one record per CDR3 protein. Seen here are hundreds of thousands of distinct CDR3 sequences, 35% to 40% observed once, and the top ten hold 8% to 9%. The sequencing sample was made of blood. These receptors originate from a man younger than 30 with Graves' hyperthyroidism.

In this sample, this clonotype turned up many times. The CDR3 bases are TGTGCCAGCAGCCTCTTGTCTGGAAACACCATATATTTT. It codes for CASSLLSGNTIYF. V usage is TRBV12-3 or TRBV12-4 and J usage is TRBJ1-3; D is ambiguous. V was clipped by 6 bases and J by 1 base, with 7 bases between them. The CDR3 covers 13 residues.

About this clonotype: A read error may be the cause here, since a much bigger clone is one base away. J is TRBJ1-1 and V is TRBV7-4, with 9 bases lining up with TRBD1. Germline V gene lookup returns CDR1 SGHVT and CDR2 SQSDAQ. The CDR3 extends over 14 amino acids. The CDR3 protein is CASSYRDRDPEALF. In nucleotides, the CDR3 is TGTGCCAGCAGCTACCGGGACAGGGACCCTGAAGCTCTCTTT.

With regard to this clonotype: Germline is not matched at one junction end, which may reflect a read error. V gene TRBV5-1 combines with J gene TRBJ2-7; D may correspond to TRBD1 or TRBD2 (6 bases each). The CDR3 runs to 15 residues. Germline V CDR1 and CDR2: SGHRS, YFSETQ. The chain's CDR3 is CASSLGAGRAYEQYF. The CDR3 DNA follows: TGTGCCAGCAGCTTGGGGGCGGGGAGAGCCTACGAGCAGTACTTC.

There are many counts of this clonotype. The chain uses TRBV6-5 and TRBJ1-2, with D unresolved. V lost 6 bases and J lost 2, with 10 bases in between. Germline-derived CDR1 and CDR2 are MNHEY and SVGAGI. This CDR3 spans 13 amino acids. The CDR3 DNA is TGTGCCAGCAGCCCTGGAGGGAACTATGGCTACACCTTC. Its protein is CASSPGGNYGYTF.

In its sample, this clonotype was seen many times. The chain joins TRBV9 to TRBJ2-5, with 10 bases lining up with TRBD1. The CDR3 runs to 14 residues. Per germline, CDR1 SGDLS and CDR2 YYNGEE. V shed 3 bases, J shed 12 bases, and the junction held 11 bases outside the gene matches. The CDR3 coding sequence is TGTGCCAGCAGCGCCCGGGACAGGGGCTCCAACGAGTACTTC. Its translation: CASSARDRGSNEYF.